Presented here are 19 T cell receptor beta chains from one specimen sequenced in a study of OX40 agonist ivuxolimab in advanced cancers. The table came from immunoSEQ multiplex PCR; TCRdb's copy has only in-frame clones and leaves some out. The repertoire holds 45,000 to 65,000 clones, with about 81% as singletons. Sequenced material: CD4+ or CD8+ T cells sorted from blood, taken in a trial of the OX40 agonist ivuxolimab. These TCRs come from an adult with an advanced solid tumor such as melanoma, head and neck, liver or kidney cancer.

This clone was found a few times. CDR3 residues: CATSVSGGGMETQYF. The CDR3 nucleotides read TGTGCCACCAGCGTAAGCGGGGGGGGTATGGAGACCCAGTACTTC. The chain uses TRBV15 and TRBJ2-5, with TRBD2 matching over 10 bases. CDR3 size: 15 residues. Trimming took 5 bases from V and 5 from J; bases not matched to a gene: 8. The germline CDR1 and CDR2 sequences are LNHNV and YYDKDF (reference sequence).

The J gene is TRBJ1-4, the V gene TRBV4-1; 7 nucleotides line up with TRBD1. Germline values: CDR1 MGHRA, CDR2 YSYEKL. This CDR3 has 15 amino acids. The V gene end was trimmed by 6 bases and the J gene end by 6 bases; junction bases not matched to a gene: 10. The CDR3 sequence: CASREEGGWDEKLFF. The CDR3 region has the DNA TGCGCCAGCAGGGAAGAAGGGGGCTGGGATGAAAAACTGTTTTTT.

V and J are TRBV29-1 and TRBJ1-1, with no clear D. CDR1 is SQVTM and CDR2 is ANQGSEA in the germline V gene. The CDR3 is made up of 13 amino acids. V dropped 5 bases and J dropped 0 bases, with 10 bases sitting between them. The CDR3 DNA sequence: TGCAGCGTTTACGGGATCATGAACACTGAAGCTTTCTTT. This gives the protein CSVYGIMNTEAFF. Filled out from reference TRBV29-1 and TRBJ1-1, the complete variable domain reads SAVISQKPSRDICQRGTSLTIQCQVDSQVTMMFWYRQQPGQSLTLIATANQGSEATYESGFVIDKFPISRPNLTFSTLTVSNMSPEDSSIYLCSVYGIMNTEAFFGQGTRLTVV.

The V call is TRBV6-1, the J call TRBJ1-5; 7 bases are shared with TRBD1. Per the germline V gene, CDR1 is MNHNS and CDR2 is SASEGT. The CDR3 is 18 residues long. J was trimmed by 0 bases and V by 2 bases; bases with no gene match: 10. The CDR3 DNA reads TGTGCCAGCAGTGAACGGGGACAGCCAAGCTATAGCAATCAGCCCCAGCATTTT. Translating it yields CASSERGQPSYSNQPQHF.

This clone is medium-sized within its sample. This chain joins TRBV18 and TRBJ2-1; D remains unclear. V dropped 2 bases and J dropped 2 bases, with 7 bases sitting between them. The CDR3 has 14 residues. Germline CDR1 and CDR2: KGHSH and LQKENI. The CDR3 here is CASSPGKAYNEQFF. The CDR3 DNA is TGTGCCAGCTCACCAGGGAAGGCCTACAATGAGCAGTTCTTC.

The chain uses TRBV7-9 and TRBJ2-7; 8 nucleotides line up with TRBD2. Trimming took 5 bases from V and 5 from J; bases not matched to a gene: 5. Germline-derived CDR1 and CDR2 are SEHNR and FQNEAQ (reference sequence). The CDR3 is 13 residues long. The CDR3 region has the DNA TGTGCCAGCAGCCCAGCGGGGGACCACGAGCAGTACTTC. This codes for CASSPAGDHEQYF.

In DNA, the CDR3 is TGTGCCAGCAGCTGGGGTCTAGCGGGGGGGCTTGAGACCCAGTACTTC. Its protein product is CASSWGLAGGLETQYF. This chain links TRBV11-2 with TRBJ2-5, with 12 positions matching TRBD2. CDR1 and CDR2 (germline): SGHAT, FQNNGV. This CDR3 is built from 16 residues. V lost 4 bases, J lost 5 bases, and 8 bases stayed unmatched. Full variable domain (outside the CDR3, taken from reference TRBV11-2 and TRBJ2-5): EAGVAQSPRYKIIEKRQSVAFWCNPISGHATLYWYQQILGQGPKLLIQFQNNGVVDDSQLPKDRFSAERLKGVDSTLKIQPAKLEDSAVYLCASSWGLAGGLETQYFGPGTRLLVL.

The rearrangement joins TRBV5-1 to TRBJ2-1, with D perhaps TRBD1 or TRBD2 (5 bases each). This CDR3 spans 13 amino acids. Germline V CDR1 and CDR2: SGHRS, YFSETQ. Deletions cut 4 bases from V and 5 bases from J, with 10 bases between. The CDR3 loop reads CASSRDGNNEQFF. In DNA, the CDR3 is TGCGCCAGCAGCCGGGACGGGAACAATGAGCAGTTCTTC.

The chain is built from TRBV19 and TRBJ2-5, with 8 nucleotides matching TRBD2. The germline V gene encodes CDR1 LNHDA and CDR2 SQIVND (reference sequence). The CDR3 runs 15 residues. Germline trimming cut 5 bases from V and 5 bases from J; bases unmatched to any gene: 10. DNA for the CDR3: TGTGCCAGTAGTCCGACTAGCGCCTCCGGGGAGACCCAGTACTTC. Translation: CASSPTSASGETQYF.

The CDR3 is CASSEQRAPQETQYF. CDR3 in DNA: TGTGCCAGCAGTGAACAGCGGGCCCCTCAAGAGACCCAGTACTTC. The gene calls are TRBV6-1 and TRBJ2-5, with D maybe TRBD2 (6 bases). The V end was cut by 2 bases, the J end by 2 bases, with 12 bases between. The germline CDR1 and CDR2 sequences are MNHNS and SASEGT. This CDR3 has 15 amino acids.

The CDR3 region has the DNA TGTGCCAGCAGCTTAACGCTCACAGATACGCAGTATTTT. As protein: CASSLTLTDTQYF. The chain links TRBV5-6 to TRBJ2-3; D is unresolved. The germline V gene has CDR1 SGHDT and CDR2 YYEEEE. The length of the CDR3 is 13 residues. V lost 2 bases to trimming and J lost 2 bases, with 6 bases between them.

Only a few counts were recorded for this clone. The chain is built from TRBV6-5 and TRBJ2-1; 7 positions agree with TRBD1. This CDR3 contains 14 residues. CDR1 is MNHEY and CDR2 is SVGAGI in the germline V gene. Trimming took 5 bases from V and 5 from J; bases not matched to a gene: 6. The CDR3 region is CASSNRGPHNEQFF. The CDR3 DNA follows: TGTGCCAGCAGTAACAGGGGACCTCACAATGAGCAGTTCTTC.

The chain combines TRBV5-1 with TRBJ2-3; possible D gene TRBD2, 5 bases. The germline V gene has CDR1 SGHRS and CDR2 YFSETQ. V was trimmed by 5 bases and J by 6 bases, leaving 22 bases between them. The length of the CDR3 is 16 residues. The CDR3 loop is CASRARLAGVIDTQYF. Here the CDR3 DNA reads TGCGCCAGCAGGGCCAGGCTAGCTGGAGTCATCGATACGCAGTATTTT.

This rearrangement joins TRBV5-1 to TRBJ2-2; 10 bases are a match to TRBD1. Per germline, CDR1 SGHRS and CDR2 YFSETQ. The trim removed 4 bases at V and 11 bases at J, leaving 8 bases unmatched. The CDR3 loop spans 14 amino acids. This chain's CDR3 is CASSLGTGAFELFF. The CDR3 nucleotides read TGCGCCAGCAGCCTAGGGACAGGGGCTTTCGAGCTGTTTTTT.

The chain combines TRBV5-4 with TRBJ2-5; 7 nucleotides agree with TRBD1. CDR1 and CDR2 (germline): SGHNT, YYREEE (reference sequence). J lost 5 bases, V lost 4 bases, and 5 bases had no gene match. This CDR3 is 13 amino acids long. The CDR3 loop is CASSPDREETQYF. CDR3 DNA sequence: TGTGCCAGCAGCCCTGACAGGGAGGAGACCCAGTACTTC.

This clone has only a few counts. The rearrangement uses TRBV5-6 and TRBJ2-5, with D perhaps matching TRBD2 (7 bases). The CDR3 extends over 16 amino acids. Germline V CDR1 and CDR2: SGHDT, YYEEEE. Deletions cut 4 bases from V and 4 bases from J, with 20 bases between. CDR3: CASSLHLGGGLETQYF. The CDR3 nucleotides read TGTGCCAGCAGCCTCCATCTGGGGGGGGGCCTAGAGACCCAGTACTTC.

The rearrangement joins TRBV2 to TRBJ2-5; possibly TRBD2 for D (7 bases). The V gene lost 2 bases and the J gene lost 4 bases, with 20 bases spanning the gap. The CDR3 has 17 residues. CDR1 is SNHLY and CDR2 is FYNNEI in the germline V gene. CDR3 protein: CASSERALGGPRETQYF. In DNA form, the CDR3 reads TGTGCCAGCAGTGAAAGGGCTCTCGGGGGGCCGAGAGAGACCCAGTACTTC.

The chain links TRBV5-1 to TRBJ2-2; 8 nucleotides align to TRBD1. The trim removed 4 bases at V and 3 bases at J, leaving 5 bases unmatched. The germline CDR1 and CDR2 sequences are SGHRS and YFSETQ. There are 15 residues in the CDR3. Written as DNA, the CDR3 is TGCGCCAGCAGCCCTCACAGGGGGGACACCGGGGAGCTGTTTTTT. Translation: CASSPHRGDTGELFF.

The gene calls are TRBV27 and TRBJ2-3, with D possibly TRBD1 on 5 matching bases. Germline V lookup: CDR1 MNHEY, CDR2 SMNVEV (reference sequence). The CDR3 is 15 amino acids. V was shortened by 4 bases and J by 2 bases, with 13 bases between the two germline ends. Here the CDR3 DNA reads TGTGCCAGCAGTTCCACAGGAGACACCACAGATACGCAGTATTTT. Translation gives CASSSTGDTTDTQYF.